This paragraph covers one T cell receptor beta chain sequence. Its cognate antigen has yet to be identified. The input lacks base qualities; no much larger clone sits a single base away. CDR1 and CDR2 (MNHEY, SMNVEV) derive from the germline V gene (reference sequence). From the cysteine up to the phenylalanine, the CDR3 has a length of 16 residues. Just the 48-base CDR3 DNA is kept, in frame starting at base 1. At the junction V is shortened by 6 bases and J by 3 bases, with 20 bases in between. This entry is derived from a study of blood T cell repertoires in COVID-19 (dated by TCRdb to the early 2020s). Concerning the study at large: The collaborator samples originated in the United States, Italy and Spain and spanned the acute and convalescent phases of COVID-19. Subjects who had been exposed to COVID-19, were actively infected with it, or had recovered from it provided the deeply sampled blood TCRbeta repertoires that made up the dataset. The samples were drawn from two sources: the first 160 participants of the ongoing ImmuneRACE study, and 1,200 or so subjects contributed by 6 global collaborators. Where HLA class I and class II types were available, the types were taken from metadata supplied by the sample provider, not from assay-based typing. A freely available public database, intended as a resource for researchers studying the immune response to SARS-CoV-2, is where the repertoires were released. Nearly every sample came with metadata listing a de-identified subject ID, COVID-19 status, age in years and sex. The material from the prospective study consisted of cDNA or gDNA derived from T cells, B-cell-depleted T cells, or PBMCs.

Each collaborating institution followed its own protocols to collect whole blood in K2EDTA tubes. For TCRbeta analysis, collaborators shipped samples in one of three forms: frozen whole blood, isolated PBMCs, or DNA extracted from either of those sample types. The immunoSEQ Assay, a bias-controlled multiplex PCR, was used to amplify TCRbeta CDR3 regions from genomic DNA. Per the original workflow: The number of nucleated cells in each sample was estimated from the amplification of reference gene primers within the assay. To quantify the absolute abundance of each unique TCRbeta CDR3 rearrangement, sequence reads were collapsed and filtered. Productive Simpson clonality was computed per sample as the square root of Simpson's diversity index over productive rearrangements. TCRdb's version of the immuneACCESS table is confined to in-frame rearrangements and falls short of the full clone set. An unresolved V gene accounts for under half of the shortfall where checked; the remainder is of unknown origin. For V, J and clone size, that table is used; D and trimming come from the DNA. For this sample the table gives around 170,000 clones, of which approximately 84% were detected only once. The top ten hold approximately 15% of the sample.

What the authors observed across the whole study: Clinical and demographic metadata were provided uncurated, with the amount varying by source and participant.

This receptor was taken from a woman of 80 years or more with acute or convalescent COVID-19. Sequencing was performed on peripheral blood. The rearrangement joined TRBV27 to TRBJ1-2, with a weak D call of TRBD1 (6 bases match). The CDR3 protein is CASSTLPHRVDYGYTF. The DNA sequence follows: TGTGCCAGCAGCACCCTCCCCCACAGGGTAGACTATGGCTACACCTTC.